The 6 T cell receptor beta chains below were found in one sample sequenced in a study of spatial heterogeneity in lung cancer. Time point given: blood at routine non-recurrence follow-up after resection. TCRs were sequenced from unsorted whole RNA of tumor, nontumor lung or PBMC. TCRdb re-called the 5' RACE reads with MiXCR, one entry per CDR3 protein. This table has around 110,000 distinct CDR3 sequences, more than 9% appearing once. The input for sequencing was PBMCs, taken at follow-up. These receptor sequences come from a male donor with early-stage non-small cell lung cancer.

This clonotype was seen a handful of times. The chain recombines TRBV12-3 or TRBV12-4 with TRBJ1-1; D remains unclear. The CDR3 sequence is 14 residues long. Trimming left V 5 bases short and J 1 base short, with 11 bases between. CDR3 protein: CASSDRPKNTEAFF. CDR3 sequence (DNA): TGTGCCAGCAGTGATCGACCGAAGAACACTGAAGCTTTCTTT.

This rearrangement joins TRBV9 to TRBJ2-1; 8 bases are shared with TRBD2. Germline values: CDR1 SGDLS, CDR2 YYNGEE. The CDR3 spans 15 residues. V gave up 4 bases and J gave up 9 bases; unmatched junction bases: 12. DNA of the CDR3: TGTGCCAGCAGCCCTCCCAGGACTAGCTCCAGTGAGCAGTTCTTC. As protein: CASSPPRTSSSEQFF.

This clonotype appeared many times. The chain has TRBV2 and TRBJ2-1; no clear D. This CDR3 has 15 residues. Between the trimmed V and J ends, which lost 0 bases and 7 bases, there was a span of 13 bases. The germline V gene encodes CDR1 SNHLY and CDR2 FYNNEI. CDR3 amino acids: CASSEAIPGRNEQFF. DNA for the CDR3: TGTGCCAGCAGTGAAGCTATCCCAGGTAGAAATGAGCAGTTCTTC.

This clonotype was seen a few times. V is TRBV20-1 and J is TRBJ2-7; D not resolved. The CDR3 sequence is 13 residues long. The germline CDR1 and CDR2 sequences are DFQATT and SNEGSKA (reference sequence). Trimming pared 6 bases from V and 2 bases from J, leaving 14 bases between. This chain's CDR3 is CSAYTATPYEQYF. CDR3 bases: TGCAGTGCATACACGGCTACCCCCTACGAGCAGTACTTC.

The chain combines TRBV16 with TRBJ2-7; D is possibly TRBD2 (6 bases). The CDR3 spans 16 residues. Trimming cost V 2 bases and J 7 bases, with 21 bases left between them. Germline V lookup: CDR1 KGHSY, CDR2 FQNENV. The CDR3: CASSQTPRSGAGEQYF. For the CDR3, the DNA is TGTGCCAGCAGCCAAACGCCTAGGTCCGGGGCGGGAGAGCAGTACTTC.

The chain combines TRBV24-1 with TRBJ1-5, with D possibly matching TRBD1 (5 bases). With 9 bases removed from V and 4 bases from J, the gap between germline ends came to 18 bases. The CDR3 is 15 residues long. The germline V gene has CDR1 KGHDR and CDR2 SFDVKD. CDR3 in amino acids: CATAEAGLDNQPQHF. The CDR3, as DNA: TGTGCCACCGCCGAAGCGGGGCTGGATAATCAGCCCCAGCATTTT.